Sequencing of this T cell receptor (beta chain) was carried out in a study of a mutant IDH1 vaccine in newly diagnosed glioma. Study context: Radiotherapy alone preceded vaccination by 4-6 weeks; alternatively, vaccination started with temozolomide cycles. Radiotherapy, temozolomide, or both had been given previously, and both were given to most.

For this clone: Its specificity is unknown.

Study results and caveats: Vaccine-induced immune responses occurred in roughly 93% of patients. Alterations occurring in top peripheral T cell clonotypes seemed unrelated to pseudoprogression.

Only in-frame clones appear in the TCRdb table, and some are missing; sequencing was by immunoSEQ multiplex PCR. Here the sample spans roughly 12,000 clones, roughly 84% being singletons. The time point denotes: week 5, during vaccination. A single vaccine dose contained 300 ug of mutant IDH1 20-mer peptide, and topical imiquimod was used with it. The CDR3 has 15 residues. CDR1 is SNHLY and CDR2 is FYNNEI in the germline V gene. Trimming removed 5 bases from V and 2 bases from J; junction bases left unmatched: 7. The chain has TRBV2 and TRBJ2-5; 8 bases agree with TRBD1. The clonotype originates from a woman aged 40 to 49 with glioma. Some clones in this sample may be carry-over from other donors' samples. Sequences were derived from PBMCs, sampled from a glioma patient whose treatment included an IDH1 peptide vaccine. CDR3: CASSPGQGSQETQYF. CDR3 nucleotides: TGTGCCAGCAGTCCCGGACAGGGATCACAAGAGACCCAGTACTTC.